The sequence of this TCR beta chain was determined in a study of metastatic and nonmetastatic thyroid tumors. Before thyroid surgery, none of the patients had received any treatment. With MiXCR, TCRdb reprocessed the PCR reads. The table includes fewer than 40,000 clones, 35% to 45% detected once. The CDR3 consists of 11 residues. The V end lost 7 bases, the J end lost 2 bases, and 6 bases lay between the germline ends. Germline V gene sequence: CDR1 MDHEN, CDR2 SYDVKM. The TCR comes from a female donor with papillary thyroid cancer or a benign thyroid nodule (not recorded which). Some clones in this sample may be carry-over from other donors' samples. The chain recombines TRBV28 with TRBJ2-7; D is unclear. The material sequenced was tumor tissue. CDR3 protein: CASTTTYEQYF. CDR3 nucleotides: TGTGCCAGCACCACGACCTACGAGCAGTACTTC.